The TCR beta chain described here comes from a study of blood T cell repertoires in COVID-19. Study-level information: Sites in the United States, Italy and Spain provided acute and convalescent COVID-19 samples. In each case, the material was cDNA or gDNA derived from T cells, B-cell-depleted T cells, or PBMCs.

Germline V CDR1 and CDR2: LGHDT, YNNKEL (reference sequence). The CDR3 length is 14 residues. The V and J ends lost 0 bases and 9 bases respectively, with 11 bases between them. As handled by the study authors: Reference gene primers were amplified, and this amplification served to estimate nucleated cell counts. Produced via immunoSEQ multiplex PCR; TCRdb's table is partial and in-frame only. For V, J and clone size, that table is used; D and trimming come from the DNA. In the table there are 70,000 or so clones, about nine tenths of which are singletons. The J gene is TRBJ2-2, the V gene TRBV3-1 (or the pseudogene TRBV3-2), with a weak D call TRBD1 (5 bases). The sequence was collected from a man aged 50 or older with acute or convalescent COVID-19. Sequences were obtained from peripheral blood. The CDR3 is CASSQEQGVRELFF. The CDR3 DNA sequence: TGTGCCAGCAGCCAAGAGCAGGGCGTTAGGGAGCTGTTTTTT.